This T cell receptor beta chain stems from a study of CD4+ T cells in melanoma. Findings and caveats of the study: CD8+ T cell, macrophage and B cell function reportedly correlated with neoantigen-specific CD4+ T cells. In melanoma, neoantigen-specific CD4+ T cells reportedly differed in differentiation state.

Germline values: CDR1 SEHNR, CDR2 FQNEAQ (reference sequence). After removal of 1 base from V and 3 bases from J, the junction contained 4 bases not matched to a gene. This CDR3 region has 15 residues. Method: immunoSEQ multiplex PCR; TCRdb's copy keeps in-frame clones and lacks some. The profile shows nearly 50,000 clones, 80% to 90% of them singletons. With regard to this clone: Its target is not known.

This TCR was recovered from a human donor with melanoma. The chain employs TRBV7-9 and TRBJ2-3, with TRBD2 matching 7 bases. The sample consisted of peripheral blood. The CDR3 is CASSLDGGGTDTQYF. The CDR3, as DNA: TGTGCCAGCAGCTTAGACGGCGGGGGAACAGATACGCAGTATTTT.